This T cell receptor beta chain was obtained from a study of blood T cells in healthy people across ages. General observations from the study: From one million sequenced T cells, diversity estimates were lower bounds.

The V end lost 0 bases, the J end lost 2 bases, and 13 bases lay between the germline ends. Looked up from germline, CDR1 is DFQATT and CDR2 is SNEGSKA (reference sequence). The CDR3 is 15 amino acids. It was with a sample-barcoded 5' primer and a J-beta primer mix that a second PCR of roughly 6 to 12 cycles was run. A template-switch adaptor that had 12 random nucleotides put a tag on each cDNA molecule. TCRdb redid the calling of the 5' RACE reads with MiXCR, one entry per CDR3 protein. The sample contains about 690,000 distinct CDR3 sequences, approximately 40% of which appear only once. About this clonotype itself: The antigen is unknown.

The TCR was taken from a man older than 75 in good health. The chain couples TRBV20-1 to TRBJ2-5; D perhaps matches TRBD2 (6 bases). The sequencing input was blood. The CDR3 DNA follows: TGCAGTGCTAGAGATTACCGGGGGTTACAAGAGACCCAGTACTTC. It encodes CSARDYRGLQETQYF.